The clone carrying this TCR beta chain was detected only a few times. Its target is unknown. The sample comes from a study of cytomegalovirus exposure and HLA in healthy donors. Regarding the study as a whole: Solely CMV serostatus was available to characterize immune exposure. The classifier reportedly diagnosed cytomegalovirus status with high sensitivity and specificity. In a later analysis, HLA-C alleles had the fewest associated TCRs, DRB1 alleles the most. Testing in vitro showed a few CMV-associated chains specific for CMV antigens.

Both 60 Vbeta primers and 13 Jbeta primers went into the PCR. Repertoires were generated with immunoSEQ multiplex PCR, while TCRdb's copy carries only in-frame clones and drops some. The sample contains roughly 77,000 clones, around 10% of which appear only once. Trimming took off 2 bases at V and 7 bases at J, with 11 bases between the two ends. Germline lookup yields CDR1 SGHTA and CDR2 FQGNSA. The CDR3 runs 14 residues. This sequence originates from a man in his 60s in good health and CMV-seropositive. The sample consisted of PBMCs. The V call is TRBV7-2, the J call TRBJ1-4, with D hard to call. This CDR3 reads CASSLNPLAEKLFF. The CDR3 DNA reads as TGTGCCAGCAGCTTAAATCCATTGGCTGAAAAACTGTTTTTT.